These 6 T cell receptor beta chains came from one sample sequenced in a study of blood T cell repertoires in COVID-19 (TCRdb year 2020). Libraries were constructed by the immunoSEQ multiplex PCR assay. What TCRdb holds here is the immuneACCESS table cut down to in-frame rearrangements. Part of the clones is not present; checked against another copy, under half of the missing clones reflect an unresolved V gene, and the others are unexplained. The sample yields roughly 80,000 clones; approximately 90% were counted once. Clones ranked in the top ten supply just over 2.5% of the sample. Sequences were obtained from peripheral blood. The receptors were gathered from a man aged 50 to 60 with COVID-19, enrolled during active disease.

CDR3 nucleotides: TGTGCCAGCAGCGCCGGTGGGGGGATCGTAAACATTCAGTACTTC. Protein: CASSAGGGIVNIQYF. The chain carries TRBV9 and TRBJ2-4, with D possibly TRBD2 on 6 matching bases. The CDR3 totals 15 residues. Trimming stripped 3 bases from V and 6 bases from J, with 16 bases between. Germline V gene sequence: CDR1 SGDLS, CDR2 YYNGEE.

The chain has TRBV4-1 and TRBJ1-2, with 7 bases lining up with TRBD1. The V gene end was trimmed by 3 bases and the J gene end by 4 bases; junction bases not matched to a gene: 8. Germline loops: CDR1 MGHRA, CDR2 YSYEKL. There are 15 residues in the CDR3. Here the CDR3 DNA reads TGCGCCAGCAGCCAGCCCAGGGACAGACCCTATGGCTACACCTTC. Translated: CASSQPRDRPYGYTF.

The V gene is TRBV7-9, the J gene TRBJ2-1; D perhaps matches TRBD1 (5 bases). CDR1 is SEHNR, CDR2 FQNEAQ, per germline (reference sequence). With 6 bases removed from V and 12 bases from J, the gap between germline ends came to 12 bases. The CDR3 covers 11 residues. The DNA for the CDR3 is TGTGCCAGCAGTCTTGGGGCAGCGCAGTTCTTC. It yields the protein CASSLGAAQFF.

The chain combines TRBV14 with TRBJ2-1, with 8 positions matching TRBD2. From germline, CDR1 is SGHDN and CDR2 FVKESK. V lost 4 bases to trimming and J lost 6 bases; unmatched junction nucleotides: 8. The CDR3 consists of 15 residues. The CDR3 nucleotides read TGTGCCAGCAGCCTACAGAGCGGGAGTAGCAATGAGCAGTTCTTC. Translated, it gives CASSLQSGSSNEQFF.

The chain employs TRBV10-3 and TRBJ1-1; D might be TRBD1 (6 bases). The length of the CDR3 is 12 residues. Germline V gene sequence: CDR1 ENHRY, CDR2 SYGVKD. Trimming removed 10 bases from V and 5 bases from J, with 14 bases in between. CDR3 amino acids: CATGGALTEAFF. The CDR3 nucleotides read TGTGCCACCGGGGGGGCGTTAACTGAAGCTTTCTTT.

The chain uses TRBV11-3 and TRBJ2-1, with 8 positions matching TRBD1. CDR1 is SGHNT and CDR2 is YENEEA in the germline V gene. The CDR3 runs 15 residues. V was clipped by 1 base and J by 9 bases; unmatched bases: 8. CDR3 sequence (DNA): TGTGCCAGCAGCTTAGTGCAGGGGGCTGCTGGTGAGCAGTTCTTC. It translates to CASSLVQGAAGEQFF.